One sample yielded the 27 T cell receptor beta chains listed below, sequenced in a study of blood T cell repertoires in COVID-19. The protocol was immunoSEQ multiplex PCR, while the TCRdb copy is restricted to in-frame clones and leaves out a portion. The table records about 44,000 clones, roughly nine tenths of them present only once. The source material was peripheral blood. The receptor set was obtained from a man between 65 and 85 years old with active COVID-19.

CDR3 sequence: CASSYGGTQKHQPQHF. The CDR3 DNA reads TGTGCCAGCAGTTATGGTGGGACACAAAAACATCAGCCCCAGCATTTT. The genes are TRBV6-6 and TRBJ1-5, with D possibly TRBD1 on 6 matching bases. The germline gives CDR1 MNHNY, CDR2 SVGAGI (reference sequence). Trimming took 3 bases from V and 5 from J, leaving 17 bases between them. The length of the CDR3 is 16 residues.

The chain uses TRBV27 and TRBJ2-5; D might be TRBD2 (7 bases). Trimming took 6 bases from V and 4 from J, leaving 9 bases between them. The V gene's germline CDR1 is MNHEY and CDR2 SMNVEV (reference sequence). The CDR3 is made up of 12 amino acids. This CDR3 is CASRGGAETQYF. Here the CDR3 DNA reads TGTGCCAGCAGGGGGGGGGCAGAGACCCAGTACTTC.

V and J are TRBV5-5 and TRBJ2-4; 7 bases match TRBD1. Germline V CDR1 and CDR2: SGHKS, YYEKEE (reference sequence). Trimming at V came to 4 bases and at J to 1 base, leaving 8 bases not matched to a gene. The CDR3 covers 16 residues. Here the CDR3 DNA reads TGTGCCAGCAGCAGACCAGGGGGAAATGCCAAAAACATTCAGTACTTC. It specifies CASSRPGGNAKNIQYF. Complete variable domain (other parts from reference TRBV5-5 and TRBJ2-4): DAGVTQSPTHLIKTRGQQVTLRCSPISGHKSVSWYQQVLGQGPQFIFQYYEKEERGRGNFPDRFSARQFPNYSSELNVNALLLGDSALYLCASSRPGGNAKNIQYFGAGTRLSVL.

V usage is TRBV6-5 and J usage is TRBJ1-3; the match to TRBD1 covers 8 bases. This CDR3 has 16 residues. V shed 0 bases, J shed 3 bases, and the junction held 4 bases outside the gene matches. Germline V gives CDR1 MNHEY, CDR2 SVGAGI. The CDR3 is CASSYSAGGNGNTIYF. The DNA of the CDR3 is TGTGCCAGCAGTTACTCTGCAGGGGGCAATGGAAACACCATATATTTT.

The rearrangement uses TRBV19 and TRBJ1-1; weak D call: TRBD1 (5 bases). In germline, CDR1 is LNHDA, CDR2 SQIVND (reference sequence). V was clipped by 6 bases and J by 10 bases, with 12 bases between them. This CDR3 is built from 11 residues. The chain's CDR3 is CASRTTGGAFF. CDR3 coding DNA: TGTGCCAGTAGGACAACCGGGGGAGCTTTCTTT.

J is TRBJ2-7 and V is TRBV18; TRBD1 is a possible D gene (6 bases). The V end lost 3 bases, the J end lost 5 bases, and 8 bases lay between the germline ends. CDR3 length: 12 amino acids. The germline V gene has CDR1 KGHSH and CDR2 LQKENI. The CDR3 DNA is TGTGCCAGCTCACCTGGGGGCGACGAGCAGTACTTC. It is translated as CASSPGGDEQYF.

The chain employs TRBV9 and TRBJ1-3; perhaps TRBD1 as D (5 bases). In germline, CDR1 is SGDLS, CDR2 YYNGEE. V was clipped by 2 bases and J by 4 bases, with 13 bases between them. The CDR3 totals 15 residues. CDR3 in DNA: TGTGCCAGCAGCGTGGGAGGGGCAACGGGAAACACCATATATTTT. Its protein product is CASSVGGATGNTIYF.

The CDR3 is CASRTVSGGQTQYF. The CDR3 DNA sequence: TGTGCCAGCAGGACGGTCAGCGGGGGTCAGACCCAGTACTTC. The chain joins TRBV6-5 to TRBJ2-5, with 8 bases that match TRBD2. The CDR3 is 14 amino acids. In germline, CDR1 is MNHEY, CDR2 SVGAGI. V was clipped by 6 bases and J by 6 bases; unmatched bases: 9.

This clone came up a few times. The chain joins TRBV5-1 to TRBJ1-6; D might be TRBD1 (6 bases). The CDR3 consists of 14 residues. Germline V gives CDR1 SGHRS, CDR2 YFSETQ. V dropped 7 bases and J dropped 5 bases, with 13 bases sitting between them. CDR3 nucleotides: TGCGCCAGCGGCAGGGGAAGGGATAATTCACCCCTCCACTTT. Amino acids: CASGRGRDNSPLHF.

The rearrangement links TRBV24-1 to TRBJ2-2; a weak D match, TRBD2 (5 bases). This CDR3 comprises 16 residues. Trimming shortened V by 2 bases and J by 5 bases, and 14 bases separated the two germline ends. Germline V gene sequence: CDR1 KGHDR, CDR2 SFDVKD. The CDR3 sequence: CATSDSTPLATGELFF. DNA of the CDR3: TGTGCCACCAGTGATTCGACCCCGTTAGCGACCGGGGAGCTGTTTTTT.

A few counts support this clone. The gene calls are TRBV7-3 and TRBJ2-5; 14 nucleotides line up with TRBD2. This CDR3 comprises 16 residues. V was clipped by 5 bases and J by 1 base; unmatched bases: 3. Germline V gene data show CDR1 as SGHTA and CDR2 as FQGTGA. CDR3 bases: TGTGCCAGCAGCGCCGGGACTAGCGGGGGCCAAGAGACCCAGTACTTC. Translation: CASSAGTSGGQETQYF. Using reference TRBV7-3 and TRBJ2-5 for the parts outside the CDR3, the full variable domain is GAGVSQTPSNKVTEKGKYVELRCDPISGHTALYWYRQSLGQGPEFLIYFQGTGAADDSGLPNDRFFAVRPEGSVSTLKIQRTERGDSAVYLCASSAGTSGGQETQYFGPGTRLLVL.

Of note for this clone: At the DNA level, this CDR3 is encoded by other sequences in the same sample as well. V and J are TRBV7-2 and TRBJ2-7; 10 bases agree with TRBD2. Germline lookup yields CDR1 SGHTA and CDR2 FQGNSA. This CDR3 has 14 residues. With 3 bases clipped from V and 3 bases from J, the junction kept 2 bases outside the gene matches. The CDR3 DNA reads TGTGCCAGCAGCTTGGAGCGGGGGGGCTACGAGCAGTACTTC. As protein: CASSLERGGYEQYF.

The V gene is TRBV6-1, the J gene TRBJ2-3; the match to TRBD2 covers 11 bases. The CDR3 totals 17 residues. Germline CDR1 and CDR2: MNHNS and SASEGT. V was pared by 4 bases and J by 1 base, with 7 bases of the junction left unmatched. Here the CDR3 reads CASSGNIAGGGTDTQYF. CDR3 sequence (DNA): TGTGCCAGCAGTGGGAACATAGCGGGGGGGGGCACAGATACGCAGTATTTT.

The chain joins TRBV24-1 to TRBJ2-3; D may be TRBD2 (5 bases). Germline loops: CDR1 KGHDR, CDR2 SFDVKD. The V end lost 3 bases, the J end lost 2 bases, and 14 bases lay between the germline ends. CDR3 size: 16 residues. The CDR3 protein is CATSDPGPGNTDTQYF. The CDR3 DNA sequence: TGTGCCACCAGTGATCCCGGACCGGGGAACACAGATACGCAGTATTTT.

The chain has TRBV19 and TRBJ2-1; 10 positions match TRBD2. Losses at the gene ends were 5 bases for V and 8 bases for J; bases not matched to a gene: 6. Per germline, CDR1 LNHDA and CDR2 SQIVND (reference sequence). The CDR3 contains 14 residues. CDR3 protein: CASSVAGGLDEQFF. CDR3 sequence (DNA): TGTGCCAGTAGTGTAGCGGGGGGCCTCGATGAGCAGTTCTTC.

The chain couples TRBV7-9 to TRBJ1-6, with a possible D match to TRBD1 (6 bases). The CDR3 consists of 16 residues. Germline assignment: CDR1 SEHNR and CDR2 FQNEAQ (reference sequence). V was shortened by 5 bases and J by 0 bases, with 11 bases between the two germline ends. As DNA, the CDR3 is TGTGCCAGCAGCCGACAGGATAGCTCCTATAATTCACCCCTCCACTTT. This encodes CASSRQDSSYNSPLHF.

The rearrangement uses TRBV18 and TRBJ1-3, with 12 bases lining up with TRBD1. Trimming at V came to 3 bases and at J to 4 bases, leaving 4 bases not matched to a gene. The CDR3 totals 16 residues. The germline V gene has CDR1 KGHSH and CDR2 LQKENI. In nucleotides, the CDR3 is TGTGCCAGCTCACCGGGGGACAGGGGGCTCGGAAACACCATATATTTT. Its translation: CASSPGDRGLGNTIYF.

This clone was observed once. The gene calls are TRBV27 and TRBJ2-1; D is uncertain. CDR1 MNHEY and CDR2 SMNVEV come from the germline V gene (reference sequence). V shed 3 bases and J shed 4 bases, with 7 bases lying between them. The CDR3 spans 13 residues. Here the CDR3 reads CASSLKPYNEQFF. The CDR3 nucleotides are TGTGCCAGCAGTTTGAAGCCGTACAATGAGCAGTTCTTC.

The chain combines TRBV7-9 with TRBJ1-1; the D gene is possibly TRBD1 (5 bases). Germline values: CDR1 SEHNR, CDR2 FQNEAQ (reference sequence). The V gene lost 3 bases and the J gene lost 1 base, with 12 bases spanning the gap. This CDR3 spans 15 amino acids. The CDR3 nucleotides read TGTGCCAGCAGCTTGACAGAACTAAAGAACACTGAAGCTTTCTTT. As protein: CASSLTELKNTEAFF.

This clone appeared once. The V gene is TRBV19, the J gene TRBJ1-1; no clear D gene. This CDR3 has 13 amino acids. From germline, CDR1 is LNHDA and CDR2 SQIVND (reference sequence). The germline V and J ends were trimmed by 5 bases and 1 base, with 8 bases remaining between them. CDR3 loop: CASSFKWNTEAFF. The DNA of the CDR3 is TGTGCCAGTAGTTTCAAATGGAACACTGAAGCTTTCTTT.

The rearrangement joins TRBV3-1 (or the pseudogene TRBV3-2) to TRBJ2-7; TRBD1 might be the D (6 bases). The CDR3 has 13 amino acids. Trimming left V 4 bases short and J 4 bases short, with 11 bases between. From germline, CDR1 is LGHDT and CDR2 YNNKEL (reference sequence). This CDR3 reads CASSPLQGYEQYF. The CDR3 nucleotides read TGTGCCAGCAGCCCTCTACAGGGTTACGAGCAGTACTTC.

V and J are TRBV9 and TRBJ1-1, with 8 bases aligning to TRBD1. The CDR3 has 17 amino acids. Germline-derived CDR1 and CDR2 are SGDLS and YYNGEE. The V segment lost 3 bases and the J segment 2 bases; nucleotides outside the gene matches: 12. For the CDR3, the DNA is TGTGCCAGCAGCGACCCCCTAGACAGGGGATCCAACACTGAAGCTTTCTTT. It yields the protein CASSDPLDRGSNTEAFF.

The chain combines TRBV27 with TRBJ1-3, with TRBD1 as a possible D gene (6 bases). The V gene lost 3 bases and the J gene lost 2 bases, with 14 bases spanning the gap. CDR1 MNHEY and CDR2 SMNVEV come from the germline V gene (reference sequence). CDR3 size: 16 residues. The CDR3 loop is CASSFPVTGAGNTIYF. The CDR3 DNA reads TGTGCCAGCAGTTTTCCGGTGACAGGAGCTGGAAACACCATATATTTT.

The rearrangement links TRBV19 to TRBJ1-5; 7 nucleotides agree with TRBD1. The trim removed 8 bases at V and 1 base at J, leaving 8 bases unmatched. The length of the CDR3 is 15 residues. The germline gives CDR1 LNHDA, CDR2 SQIVND (reference sequence). The DNA of the CDR3 is TGTGCCAGTTCGGACAGGTCAGGGAGCAATCAGCCCCAGCATTTT. It yields the protein CASSDRSGSNQPQHF.

V and J are TRBV29-1 and TRBJ2-3; TRBD1 matches 9 bases. Germline trimming cut 5 bases from V and 3 bases from J; bases unmatched to any gene: 6. Germline lookup yields CDR1 SQVTM and CDR2 ANQGSEA. The CDR3 sequence is 14 residues long. The CDR3 reads CSVPQGALTDTQYF. DNA for the CDR3: TGCAGCGTTCCACAGGGGGCTTTGACAGATACGCAGTATTTT.

The chain uses TRBV11-2 and TRBJ2-2; perhaps TRBD2 as D (7 bases). The CDR3 extends over 15 amino acids. Germline CDR1 reads SGHAT; CDR2 reads FQNNGV. The ends were cut back, 5 bases at V and 8 bases at J, with 18 bases in the middle. The CDR3 DNA follows: TGTGCCAGCAGCGGACAGCGGGGTTTGGGGGGGGAGCTGTTTTTT. Protein sequence: CASSGQRGLGGELFF. Full variable domain (remainder filled in from reference TRBV11-2 and TRBJ2-2): EAGVAQSPRYKIIEKRQSVAFWCNPISGHATLYWYQQILGQGPKLLIQFQNNGVVDDSQLPKDRFSAERLKGVDSTLKIQPAKLEDSAVYLCASSGQRGLGGELFFGEGSRLTVL.

V gene TRBV18 combines with J gene TRBJ2-5; 11 bases are shared with TRBD1. The germline CDR1 and CDR2 sequences are KGHSH and LQKENI. V trimming: 4 bases; J trimming: 4 bases; junction bases outside the gene matches: 8. This CDR3 comprises 16 residues. DNA of the CDR3: TGTGCCAGCTCACTTAACGGCGGGACAGGGGGAGAGACCCAGTACTTC. Translation gives CASSLNGGTGGETQYF.